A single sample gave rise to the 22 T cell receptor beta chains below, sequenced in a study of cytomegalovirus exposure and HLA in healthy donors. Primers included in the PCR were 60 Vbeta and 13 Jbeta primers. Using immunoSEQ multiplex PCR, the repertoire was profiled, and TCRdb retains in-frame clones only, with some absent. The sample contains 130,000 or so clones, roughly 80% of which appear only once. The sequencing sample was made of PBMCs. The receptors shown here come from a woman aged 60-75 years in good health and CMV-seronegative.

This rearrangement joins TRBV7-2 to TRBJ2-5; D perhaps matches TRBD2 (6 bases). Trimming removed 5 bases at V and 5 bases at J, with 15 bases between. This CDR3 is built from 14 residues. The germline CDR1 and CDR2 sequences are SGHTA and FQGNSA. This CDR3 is CASSLEGPWETQYF. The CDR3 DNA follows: TGTGCCAGCAGCCTGGAGGGCCCGTGGGAGACCCAGTACTTC.

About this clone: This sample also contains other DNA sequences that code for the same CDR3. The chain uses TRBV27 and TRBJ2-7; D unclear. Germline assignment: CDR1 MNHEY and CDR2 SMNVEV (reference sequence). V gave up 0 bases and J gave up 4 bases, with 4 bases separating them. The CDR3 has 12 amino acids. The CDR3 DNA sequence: TGTGCCAGCAGTTTATCCGGGTACGAGCAGTACTTC. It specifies CASSLSGYEQYF.

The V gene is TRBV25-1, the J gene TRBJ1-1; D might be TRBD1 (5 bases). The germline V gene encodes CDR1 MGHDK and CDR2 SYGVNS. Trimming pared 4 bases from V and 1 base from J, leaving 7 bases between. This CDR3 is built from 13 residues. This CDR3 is CASSATGNTEAFF. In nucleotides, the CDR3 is TGTGCCAGCAGTGCCACAGGGAACACTGAAGCTTTCTTT.

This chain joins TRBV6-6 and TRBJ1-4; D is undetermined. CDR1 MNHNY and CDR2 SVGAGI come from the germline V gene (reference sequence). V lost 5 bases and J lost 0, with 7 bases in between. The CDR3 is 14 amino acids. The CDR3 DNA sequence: TGTGCCAGCAGTCGCGGGACAACTAATGAAAAACTGTTTTTT. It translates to CASSRGTTNEKLFF.

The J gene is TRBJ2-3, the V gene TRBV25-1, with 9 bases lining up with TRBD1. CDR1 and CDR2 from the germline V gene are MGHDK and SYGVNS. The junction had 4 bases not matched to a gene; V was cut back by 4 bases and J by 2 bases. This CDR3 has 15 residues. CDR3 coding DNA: TGTGCCAGCAGTGCCCGACAGGGGGTCACAGATACGCAGTATTTT. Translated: CASSARQGVTDTQYF.

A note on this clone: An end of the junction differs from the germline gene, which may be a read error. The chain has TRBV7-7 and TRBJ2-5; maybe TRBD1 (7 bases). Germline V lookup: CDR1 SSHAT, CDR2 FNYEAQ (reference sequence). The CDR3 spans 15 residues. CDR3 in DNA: TGTGCTAGCAGCTTGCGGGACAGAGCGCAAGAGACCCAGTACTTC. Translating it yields CASSLRDRAQETQYF. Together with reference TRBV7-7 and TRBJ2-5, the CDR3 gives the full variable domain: GAGVSQSPRYKVTKRGQDVTLRCDPISSHATLYWYQQALGQGPEFLTYFNYEAQPDKSGLPSDRFSAERPEGSISTLTIQRTEQRDSAMYRCASSLRDRAQETQYFGPGTRLLVL.

CDR3 sequence: CASSEGVAQRGETQYF. In DNA form, the CDR3 reads TGTGCCAGCAGTGAAGGGGTAGCACAGAGGGGGGAGACCCAGTACTTC. V is TRBV6-1 and J is TRBJ2-5, with D perhaps TRBD1 (6 bases). CDR3 length: 16 amino acids. The germline V gene encodes CDR1 MNHNS and CDR2 SASEGT. Between the trimmed V and J ends, which lost 1 base and 5 bases, there was a span of 17 bases.

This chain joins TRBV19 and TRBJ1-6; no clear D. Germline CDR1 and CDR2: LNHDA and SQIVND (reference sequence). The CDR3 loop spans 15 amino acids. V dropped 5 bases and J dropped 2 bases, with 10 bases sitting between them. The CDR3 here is CASSRGRTYNSPLHF. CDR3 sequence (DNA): TGTGCCAGTAGTCGCGGGAGGACCTATAATTCACCCCTCCACTTT.

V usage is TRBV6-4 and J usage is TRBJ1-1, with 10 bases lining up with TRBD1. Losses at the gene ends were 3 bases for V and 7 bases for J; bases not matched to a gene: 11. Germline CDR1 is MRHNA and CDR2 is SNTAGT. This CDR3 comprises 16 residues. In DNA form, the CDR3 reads TGTGCCAGCAGTGATTCCCAGACAGGGGGCCAAATTGAAGCTTTCTTT. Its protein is CASSDSQTGGQIEAFF.

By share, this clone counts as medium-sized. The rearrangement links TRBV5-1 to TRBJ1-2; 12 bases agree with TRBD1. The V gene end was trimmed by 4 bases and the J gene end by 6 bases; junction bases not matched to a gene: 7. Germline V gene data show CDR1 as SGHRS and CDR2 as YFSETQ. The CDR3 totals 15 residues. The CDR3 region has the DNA TGCGCCAGCAGCCCCGAGGGACAGGGGGCTGATGGCTACACCTTC. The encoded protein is CASSPEGQGADGYTF.

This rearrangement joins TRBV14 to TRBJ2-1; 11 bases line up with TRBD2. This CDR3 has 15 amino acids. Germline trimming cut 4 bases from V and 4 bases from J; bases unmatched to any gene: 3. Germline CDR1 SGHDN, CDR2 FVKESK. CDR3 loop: CASSPTSGTYNEQFF. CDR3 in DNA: TGTGCCAGCAGCCCGACTAGCGGGACTTACAATGAGCAGTTCTTC.

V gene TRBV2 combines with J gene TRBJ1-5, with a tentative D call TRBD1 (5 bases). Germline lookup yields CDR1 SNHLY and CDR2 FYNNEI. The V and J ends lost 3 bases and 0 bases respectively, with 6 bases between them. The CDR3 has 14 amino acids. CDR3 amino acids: CASSDTGSNQPQHF. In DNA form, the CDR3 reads TGTGCCAGCAGTGATACAGGTAGCAATCAGCCCCAGCATTTT.

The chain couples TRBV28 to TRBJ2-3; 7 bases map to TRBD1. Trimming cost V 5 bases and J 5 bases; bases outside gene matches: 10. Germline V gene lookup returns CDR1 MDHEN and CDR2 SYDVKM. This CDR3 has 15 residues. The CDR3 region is CASSRTGRRKDTQYF. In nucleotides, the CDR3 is TGTGCCAGCAGTCGGACAGGCCGGCGAAAAGATACGCAGTATTTT.

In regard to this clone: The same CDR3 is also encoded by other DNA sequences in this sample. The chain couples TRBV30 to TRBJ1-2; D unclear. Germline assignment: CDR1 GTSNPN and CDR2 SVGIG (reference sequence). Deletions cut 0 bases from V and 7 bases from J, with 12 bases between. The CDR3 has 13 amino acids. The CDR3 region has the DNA TGTGCCTGGAGTGTAAACAGTCTGTTTGGCTACACCTTC. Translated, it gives CAWSVNSLFGYTF. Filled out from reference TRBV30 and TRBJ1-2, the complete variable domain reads SQTIHQWPATLVQPVGSPLSLECTVEGTSNPNLYWYRQAAGRGLQLLFYSVGIGQISSEVPQNLSASRPQDRQFILSSKKLLLSDSGFYLCAWSVNSLFGYTFGSGTRLTVV.

CDR3 residues: CASRRAGGTYNEQFF. In nucleotides, the CDR3 is TGTGCCAGCAGGAGGGCGGGGGGGACTTACAATGAGCAGTTCTTC. The chain joins TRBV11-1 to TRBJ2-1; 9 positions match TRBD2. Per the germline V gene, CDR1 is SGHAT and CDR2 is FQDESV (reference sequence). This CDR3 has 15 residues. The J segment lost 4 bases and the V segment lost 6 bases, leaving 7 bases of the junction unmatched.

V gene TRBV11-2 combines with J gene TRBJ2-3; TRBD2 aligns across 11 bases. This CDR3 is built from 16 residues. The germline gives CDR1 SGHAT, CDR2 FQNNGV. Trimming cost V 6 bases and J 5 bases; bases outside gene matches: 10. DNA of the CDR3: TGTGCCAGCAGGCCCAATCTAGCGGGGGGAGTAGATACGCAGTATTTT. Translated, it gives CASRPNLAGGVDTQYF.

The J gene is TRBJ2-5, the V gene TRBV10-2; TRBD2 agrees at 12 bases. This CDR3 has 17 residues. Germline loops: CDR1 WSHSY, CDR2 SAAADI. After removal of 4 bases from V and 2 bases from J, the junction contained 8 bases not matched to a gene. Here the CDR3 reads CASSGTRTSGMQETQYF. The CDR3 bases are TGCGCCAGCAGTGGGACCAGGACTAGCGGGATGCAAGAGACCCAGTACTTC.

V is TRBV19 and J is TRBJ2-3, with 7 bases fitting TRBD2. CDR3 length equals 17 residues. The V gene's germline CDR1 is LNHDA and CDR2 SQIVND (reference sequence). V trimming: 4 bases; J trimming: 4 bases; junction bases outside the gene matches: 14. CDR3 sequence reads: CASSTGGSPIFADTQYF. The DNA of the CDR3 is TGTGCCAGTAGTACCGGGGGGTCACCAATATTCGCAGATACGCAGTATTTT.

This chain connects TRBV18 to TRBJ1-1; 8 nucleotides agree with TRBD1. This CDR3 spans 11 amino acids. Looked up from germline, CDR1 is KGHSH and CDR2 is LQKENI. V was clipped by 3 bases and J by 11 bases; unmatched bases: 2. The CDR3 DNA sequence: TGTGCCAGCTCACCGGGACAGGATGCTTTCTTT. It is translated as CASSPGQDAFF.

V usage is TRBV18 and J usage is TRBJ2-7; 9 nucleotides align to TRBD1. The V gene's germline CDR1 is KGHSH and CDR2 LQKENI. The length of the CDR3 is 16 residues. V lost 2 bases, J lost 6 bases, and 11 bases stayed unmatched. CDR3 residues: CASSPTSGTGPSEQYF. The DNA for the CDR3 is TGTGCCAGCTCACCAACATCCGGGACAGGGCCCTCCGAGCAGTACTTC. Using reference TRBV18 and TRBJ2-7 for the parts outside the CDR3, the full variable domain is NAGVMQNPRHLVRRRGQEARLRCSPMKGHSHVYWYRQLPEEGLKFMVYLQKENIIDESGMPKERFSAEFPKEGPSILRIQQVVRGDSAAYFCASSPTSGTGPSEQYFGPGTRLTVT.

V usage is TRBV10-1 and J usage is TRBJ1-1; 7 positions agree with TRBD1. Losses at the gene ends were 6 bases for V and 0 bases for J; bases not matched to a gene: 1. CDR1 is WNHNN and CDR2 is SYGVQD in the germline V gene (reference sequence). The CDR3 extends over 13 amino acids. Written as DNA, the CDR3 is TGCGCCAGCAGACAGGGGATGAACACTGAAGCTTTCTTT. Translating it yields CASRQGMNTEAFF.

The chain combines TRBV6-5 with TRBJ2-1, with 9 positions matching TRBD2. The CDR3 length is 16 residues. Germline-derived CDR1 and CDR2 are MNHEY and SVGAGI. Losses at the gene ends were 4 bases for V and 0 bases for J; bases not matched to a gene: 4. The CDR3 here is CASSLDSGSSYNEQFF. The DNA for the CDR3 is TGTGCCAGCAGTTTGGATAGCGGGAGCTCCTACAATGAGCAGTTCTTC.